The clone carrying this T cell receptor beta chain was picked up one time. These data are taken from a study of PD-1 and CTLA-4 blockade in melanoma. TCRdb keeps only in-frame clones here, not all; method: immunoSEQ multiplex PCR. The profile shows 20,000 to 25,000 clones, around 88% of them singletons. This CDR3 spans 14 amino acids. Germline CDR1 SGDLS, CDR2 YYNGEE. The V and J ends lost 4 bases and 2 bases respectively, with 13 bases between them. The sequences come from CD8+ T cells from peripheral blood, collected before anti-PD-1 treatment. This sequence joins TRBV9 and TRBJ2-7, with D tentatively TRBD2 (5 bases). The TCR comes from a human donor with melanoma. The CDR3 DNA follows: TGTGCCAGCAGCCCTGGAGGCCTCACCTACGAGCAGTACTTC. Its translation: CASSPGGLTYEQYF.